The source of this T cell receptor beta chain is a study of T cell responses to AZD1222 COVID-19 vaccine. For the study at large: Second-dose schedules of about 4 or about 12 weeks were combined.

Generated by immunoSEQ multiplex PCR, the TCRdb table keeps only in-frame clones and is missing some. The top ten hold more than 15% of the sample, which has some 100,000 clones, roughly 90% seen once. The CDR3 sequence is 13 residues long. Germline lookup yields CDR1 SGHNT and CDR2 YYREEE (reference sequence). Trimming removed 5 bases from V and 6 bases from J; junction bases left unmatched: 8. This sequence joins TRBV5-4 and TRBJ2-7; 7 bases are a match to TRBD1. The sequence was collected from an adult in good health. Material: peripheral blood, obtained on day 0 of AZD1222 vaccination. The CDR3 bases are TGTGCCAGCAGACTCACAGGGGAACGCGAGCAGTACTTC. This translates into CASRLTGEREQYF.